Listed below are T cell receptor beta chains from one sample, sequenced in a study of regulatory T cells in long-lasting Graves disease. TCRdb reprocessed the multiplex PCR reads via MiXCR and lists one record per CDR3 protein. The table records roughly 410,000 distinct CDR3 sequences, 15% of them present only once. Another study also made use of these data, one on T cells in Graves' hyperthyroidism and ophthalmopathy.

Material: peripheral blood mononuclear cells (PBMCs), obtained at new diagnosis, from a patient treated with antithyroid drugs. These receptors were obtained from a woman aged 40 to 50 with Graves disease. Each CDR3 is given with its conserved first and last residue. The D gene is left open where the match is weak. Clone size is given for some rows only: seen once, a few or many times, or a class if the clone is expanded.

d_call: .; j_call: TRBJ1-4; clone_size: few; v_call: TRBV27; cdr3_nt: TGTGCCAGCAGTTTTATTACCCAACCCCACCGGGCCTCCATCGATCCGGGGGAAAAACTGTTTTTT; cdr3_aa: CASSFITQPHRASIDPGEKLFF
d_call: .; j_call: TRBJ2-5; clone_size: .; v_call: TRBV6-2/TRBV6-3; cdr3_nt: TGTGCCAGCAGTTACTCTGTCAGGCCGGAGTCACGAGGGGAAGAGACCCAGTACTTC; cdr3_aa: CASSYSVRPESRGEETQYF
d_call: .; j_call: TRBJ1-5; clone_size: .; v_call: TRBV28; cdr3_nt: TGTGCCAGCAGTTTACGAGGTCCCAATCAGCCCCAGCATTTT; cdr3_aa: CASSLRGPNQPQHF
d_call: TRBD2; j_call: TRBJ2-7; clone_size: few; v_call: TRBV3-1; cdr3_nt: TGTGCCAGCACCCTAGCGGAACTCTCCTACGAGCAGTACTTC; cdr3_aa: CASTLAELSYEQYF
d_call: .; j_call: TRBJ1-3; clone_size: many; v_call: TRBV14; cdr3_nt: TGTGCCAGCAGCTCCGGGGCAACCTCTGGAAACACCATATATTTT; cdr3_aa: CASSSGATSGNTIYF
d_call: .; j_call: TRBJ1-1; clone_size: many; v_call: TRBV5-5; cdr3_nt: TGTGCCAGCAGCTTGGCCATTGCAGGAGTGTACACTGAAGCTTTCTTT; cdr3_aa: CASSLAIAGVYTEAFF
d_call: .; j_call: TRBJ2-5; clone_size: many; v_call: TRBV7-2; cdr3_nt: TGTGCCAGCAGCCCAAATAGGGCGGCAAACCTCCTGTACCAAGAGACCCAGTACTTC; cdr3_aa: CASSPNRAANLLYQETQYF
d_call: .; j_call: TRBJ2-5; clone_size: .; v_call: TRBV11-2; cdr3_nt: TGTGCCAGCAGCATAAACCGGGGCCTTAAAGAGACCCAGTACTTC; cdr3_aa: CASSINRGLKETQYF
d_call: TRBD2; j_call: TRBJ2-1; clone_size: many; v_call: TRBV11-3; cdr3_nt: TGTGCCAGCAGCTTAGGGCGCGGGAGTGATCACAATGAGCAGTTCTTC; cdr3_aa: CASSLGRGSDHNEQFF
d_call: .; j_call: TRBJ2-5; clone_size: many; v_call: TRBV20-1; cdr3_nt: TGCAGTGCAACTCGGGCCCAAGAGACCCAGTACTTC; cdr3_aa: CSATRAQETQYF
d_call: .; j_call: TRBJ1-2; clone_size: many; v_call: TRBV2; cdr3_nt: TGTGCCAGCAGCCCCAGCCGGGAGACTAACTATGGCTACACCTTC; cdr3_aa: CASSPSRETNYGYTF
d_call: .; j_call: TRBJ2-1; clone_size: many; v_call: TRBV10-2; cdr3_nt: TGCGCCAGCAGTGAGTCGGGAACAGGGAGGGATGAGCAGTTCTTC; cdr3_aa: CASSESGTGRDEQFF
d_call: .; j_call: TRBJ2-1; clone_size: many; v_call: TRBV3-1; cdr3_nt: TGTGCCAGCAGCCTAATATACAATGAGCAGTTCTTC; cdr3_aa: CASSLIYNEQFF
d_call: TRBD2; j_call: TRBJ2-2; clone_size: .; v_call: TRBV28; cdr3_nt: TGTGCCAGCAGTTTATGGGTCAGACTAGCGGGAGGTTCCGGGGAGCTGTTTTTT; cdr3_aa: CASSLWVRLAGGSGELFF
d_call: .; j_call: TRBJ2-2; clone_size: many; v_call: TRBV28; cdr3_nt: TGTGCCAGCCGACCGACCGCAGGGGTCGGGGAGCTGTTTTTT; cdr3_aa: CASRPTAGVGELFF
d_call: TRBD1; j_call: TRBJ2-1; clone_size: many; v_call: TRBV30; cdr3_nt: TGTGCCTGGAGTCATCACAGGGGGTCGGTCTCCTACAATGAGCAGTTCTTC; cdr3_aa: CAWSHHRGSVSYNEQFF
d_call: TRBD2; j_call: TRBJ2-2; clone_size: .; v_call: TRBV19; cdr3_nt: TGTGCCAGTAGTAGCCGCGGGACTAGCGGGGCCGCCGGGGAGCTGTTTTTT; cdr3_aa: CASSSRGTSGAAGELFF
d_call: .; j_call: TRBJ2-1; clone_size: many; v_call: TRBV18; cdr3_nt: TGTGCCAGCTCACCATCCGGGGGCCAGTTCTTC; cdr3_aa: CASSPSGGQFF
d_call: TRBD2; j_call: TRBJ2-1; clone_size: many; v_call: TRBV5-1; cdr3_nt: TGTGCCAGCAGCTGGACTAGCGGACCTTACAATGAGCAGTTCTTC; cdr3_aa: CASSWTSGPYNEQFF
d_call: TRBD2; j_call: TRBJ2-1; clone_size: few; v_call: TRBV19; cdr3_nt: TGTGCCAGTAGTACGCAAAAACTAGCGGGAGAGACCTACAATGAGCAGTTCTTC; cdr3_aa: CASSTQKLAGETYNEQFF
d_call: TRBD2; j_call: TRBJ2-7; clone_size: many; v_call: TRBV12-3/TRBV12-4; cdr3_nt: TGTGCCAGCAGGCTAGCGGAGGGGACCCACGAGCAGTACTTC; cdr3_aa: CASRLAEGTHEQYF
d_call: .; j_call: TRBJ2-7; clone_size: many; v_call: TRBV3-1; cdr3_nt: TGTGCCAGCAGCCACCAGGGCTACGAGCAGTACTTC; cdr3_aa: CASSHQGYEQYF
d_call: .; j_call: TRBJ2-5; clone_size: many; v_call: TRBV20-1; cdr3_nt: TGCAGTGCTAGAGTGCTAGCGCTGGGTATGGAGACCCAGTACTTC; cdr3_aa: CSARVLALGMETQYF
d_call: .; j_call: TRBJ1-2; clone_size: many; v_call: TRBV2; cdr3_nt: TGTGCCAGCAGTGCAGGTGGCTACACCTTC; cdr3_aa: CASSAGGYTF
d_call: .; j_call: TRBJ2-7; clone_size: few; v_call: TRBV12-3/TRBV12-4; cdr3_nt: TGTGCCAGCAGTTTAGACACCCTCTCCTACTACGAGCAGTACTTC; cdr3_aa: CASSLDTLSYYEQYF
d_call: .; j_call: TRBJ2-6; clone_size: many; v_call: TRBV12-3/TRBV12-4; cdr3_nt: TGTGCCACCATGAATGGACAGCTCTCTGGGGCCAACGTCCTGACTTTC; cdr3_aa: CATMNGQLSGANVLTF
d_call: TRBD2; j_call: TRBJ2-7; clone_size: .; v_call: TRBV20-1; cdr3_nt: TGCAGTGCCGTAACTAGCGGCGCCTACGAGCAGTACTTC; cdr3_aa: CSAVTSGAYEQYF
d_call: TRBD2; j_call: TRBJ2-2; clone_size: .; v_call: TRBV11-2; cdr3_nt: TGTGCCAGCAGCTTCCCTACTAGCGGGAGGGGGTCTGGGGAGCTGTTTTTT; cdr3_aa: CASSFPTSGRGSGELFF
d_call: .; j_call: TRBJ2-1; clone_size: .; v_call: TRBV11-3; cdr3_nt: TGTGCCAGCAGCTTATCGGTAGATCGGGTAGCGGACCCATACAATGAGCAGTTCTTC; cdr3_aa: CASSLSVDRVADPYNEQFF
d_call: .; j_call: TRBJ1-5; clone_size: .; v_call: TRBV28; cdr3_nt: TGTGCCAGCAGTTTATCCCCTAGGGGCTTTGCTCAGCCCCAGCATTTT; cdr3_aa: CASSLSPRGFAQPQHF
d_call: .; j_call: TRBJ2-5; clone_size: many; v_call: TRBV12-3/TRBV12-4; cdr3_nt: TGTGCCAGCACACAAACGGGTCGGGAGACCCAGTACTTC; cdr3_aa: CASTQTGRETQYF
d_call: .; j_call: TRBJ1-3; clone_size: .; v_call: TRBV12-3/TRBV12-4; cdr3_nt: TGTGCCAGCAGACACGAGGGGACTCTCTCTGGAAACACCATATATTTT; cdr3_aa: CASRHEGTLSGNTIYF
d_call: .; j_call: TRBJ1-5; clone_size: .; v_call: TRBV20-1; cdr3_nt: TGCAGTGCTAGAGATCATCAGCCCCAGCATTTT; cdr3_aa: CSARDHQPQHF
d_call: .; j_call: TRBJ1-1; clone_size: .; v_call: TRBV10-3; cdr3_nt: TGTGCCATCAAGACGACGGACGGTGGGACTGAAGCTTTCTTT; cdr3_aa: CAIKTTDGGTEAFF
d_call: TRBD1; j_call: TRBJ2-2; clone_size: few; v_call: TRBV29-1; cdr3_nt: TGCAGCGTCGGACCTACAGGGACAGGGAAGGGCACCGGGGAGCTGTTTTTT; cdr3_aa: CSVGPTGTGKGTGELFF
d_call: TRBD1; j_call: TRBJ2-5; clone_size: many; v_call: TRBV29-1; cdr3_nt: TGCAGCTTATCGGCAGGGGGCGCGGGGGAGACCCAGTACTTC; cdr3_aa: CSLSAGGAGETQYF
d_call: .; j_call: TRBJ2-3; clone_size: many; v_call: TRBV28; cdr3_nt: TGTGCCAGCAGTCCCCTGGCGGACACAGATACGCAGTATTTT; cdr3_aa: CASSPLADTDTQYF
d_call: TRBD2; j_call: TRBJ2-3; clone_size: few; v_call: TRBV11-3; cdr3_nt: TGTGCCAGCAGCTTAGGACTAGCGGCAGTCTTGGATACGCAGTATTTT; cdr3_aa: CASSLGLAAVLDTQYF
d_call: .; j_call: TRBJ2-7; clone_size: .; v_call: TRBV7-6; cdr3_nt: TGTGCCAGCAGCTTAGGGACAGCAATAACCTACGAGCAGTACTTC; cdr3_aa: CASSLGTAITYEQYF
d_call: TRBD2; j_call: TRBJ2-6; clone_size: .; v_call: TRBV20-1; cdr3_nt: TGCAGTGCCCCAGCGGGAGAGGTGACTGGGGCCAACGTCCTGACTTTC; cdr3_aa: CSAPAGEVTGANVLTF
d_call: .; j_call: TRBJ2-1; clone_size: many; v_call: TRBV6-2/TRBV6-3; cdr3_nt: TGTGCCAGCACCCTAGGGACCTCCCTTATTGGGGATGAGCAGTTCTTC; cdr3_aa: CASTLGTSLIGDEQFF
d_call: TRBD2; j_call: TRBJ2-7; clone_size: many; v_call: TRBV27; cdr3_nt: TGTGCCAGCAGTTTAGCGGGAGTACTTAGGGAGCAGTACTTC; cdr3_aa: CASSLAGVLREQYF
d_call: .; j_call: TRBJ1-2; clone_size: .; v_call: TRBV19; cdr3_nt: TGTGCCAGTAGTATCGGCGGGGGCCTCGACTATGGCTACACCTTC; cdr3_aa: CASSIGGGLDYGYTF
d_call: TRBD1; j_call: TRBJ2-7; clone_size: many; v_call: TRBV27; cdr3_nt: TGTGCCAGCAGTTTTGGGGCAGGGGGCTACTACGAGCAGTACTTC; cdr3_aa: CASSFGAGGYYEQYF
d_call: .; j_call: TRBJ2-2; clone_size: few; v_call: TRBV11-2; cdr3_nt: TGTGCCAGCAGCTTAGAGTTTGTGCTAGGGGAGCTGTTTTTT; cdr3_aa: CASSLEFVLGELFF